This T cell receptor (beta chain) was captured in a study of regulatory T cells in long-lasting Graves disease. Trimming took 6 bases from V and 6 from J; bases not matched to a gene: 6. The CDR3 has 13 amino acids. Per the germline V gene, CDR1 is MDHEN and CDR2 is SYDVKM. Library construction for TCR beta used iRepertoire HTBI primers and Arm-PCR of CDR3 regions. TCRdb called the multiplex PCR reads again in MiXCR, with one record for every CDR3 protein. The repertoire holds about 400,000 distinct CDR3 sequences, with 20% to 25% as singletons. This clonotype has only a few counts. No antigen is known for it. Study-wide results and limits: Favoring TRBV28, TRBJ1-2 and TRBJ2-5 was a feature seen in persistent disease. More public clonotypes were shared by persistent patients (about 3,000) than by new patients (about 970).

Documented time point: persistent/refractory GD, antithyroid drugs over 5 years with positive TRAb. From PBMCs, RNA was extracted and then used to make the TCR library. The sequencing here drew on peripheral blood mononuclear cells (PBMCs), taken when the disease was refractory, from a patient treated with antithyroid drugs. This TCR came from a female donor with Graves disease. The chain has TRBV28 and TRBJ2-7; 9 bases line up with TRBD2. This CDR3 reads CASREAGGGEQYF. In nucleotides, the CDR3 is TGTGCCAGCAGGGAGGCGGGGGGGGGCGAGCAGTACTTC.